The source of this T cell receptor (beta chain) is a study of blood T cell repertoires in COVID-19. Study summary: Nucleic acid was either cDNA or gDNA, and it came from T cells, B-cell-depleted T cells, or PBMCs.

Patients at the Seattle site were enrolled during active infection and followed longitudinally. In the authors' methods: For nucleated cells, counts were estimated from reference gene primer amplification. Repertoires were generated with immunoSEQ multiplex PCR, while TCRdb's copy carries only in-frame clones and drops some. From that table come the V and J calls and clone size; the DNA was used to work out D and trimming. Counted here are 250,000 or so clones, 90% occurring once; the ten biggest clones make up roughly 2%. This receptor was identified in a woman aged 60-75 years with COVID-19, enrolled during active disease. Material: peripheral blood.

CDR3 nucleotide sequence: TGCGCCAACAGTCCGGGGGGCGTGTATACTGAAGCTTTCTTT. This codes for CANSPGGVYTEAFF. The rearrangement links TRBV5-1 to TRBJ1-1; a weak D match, TRBD1 (6 bases). Trimming stripped 9 bases from V and 5 bases from J, with 20 bases between. From germline, CDR1 is SGHRS and CDR2 YFSETQ. The CDR3 is 14 amino acids.